Sequencing of this T cell receptor beta chain was carried out in a study of spatial heterogeneity in lung cancer. TCRdb reanalysed the 5' RACE reads using MiXCR and keeps one entry per CDR3 protein. Of more than 75,000 distinct CDR3 sequences listed, roughly 12% were seen once; the top ten hold 4.6%. Germline lookup yields CDR1 DFQATT and CDR2 SNEGSKA (reference sequence). J gave up 4 bases and V 4 bases, and 10 bases lay outside the gene matches. This CDR3 spans 14 amino acids. Described time point: sample taken at primary tumor resection. From tumor, nontumor lung or frozen PBMC, whole RNA was taken unsorted for sequencing. This clonotype was seen only a few times.

The receptor was isolated from a male donor with early-stage non-small cell lung cancer. The chain combines TRBV20-1 with TRBJ2-7, with TRBD2 matching over 7 bases. The sequencing here drew on PBMCs, taken at surgery. The CDR3 coding sequence is TGCAGTGCTACGTTACGTGGGGGGGTATACGAGCAGTACTTC. This translates into CSATLRGGVYEQYF.